Shown below are 8 T cell receptor beta chains from a single sample sequenced in a study of cytotoxic CD8 clonotypes in ibrutinib-treated CLL. Sequenced by immunoSEQ multiplex PCR; TCRdb stores in-frame clones only, minus some. The sample lists more than 300,000 clones, about 77% seen once, with roughly 6.3% in the top ten. Material: PBMCs, obtained before ibrutinib treatment. The origin of the receptors is a human donor with chronic lymphocytic leukemia.

The chain carries TRBV9 and TRBJ1-4; 9 bases line up with TRBD1. The CDR3 sequence is 15 residues long. CDR1 and CDR2 from the germline V gene are SGDLS and YYNGEE. The J segment lost 7 bases and the V segment lost 4 bases, leaving 8 bases of the junction unmatched. CDR3 amino acids: CASSPSRDRVEKLFF. In nucleotides, the CDR3 is TGTGCCAGCAGCCCGTCCCGGGACAGGGTTGAAAAACTGTTTTTT.

This clone was seen only once. V gene TRBV29-1 combines with J gene TRBJ2-3; tentative D call: TRBD1 (5 bases). The V gene lost 8 bases and the J gene lost 2 bases, with 14 bases spanning the gap. Germline lookup yields CDR1 SQVTM and CDR2 ANQGSEA. The CDR3 is 13 residues long. CDR3 in DNA: TGCAGCTCAAAGGGGCGCCTCACAGATACGCAGTATTTT. Translating gives CSSKGRLTDTQYF.

This clone occurred a few times. The chain carries TRBV18 and TRBJ2-7; TRBD2 matches 10 bases. V trimming: 6 bases; J trimming: 3 bases; junction bases outside the gene matches: 5. The CDR3 totals 14 residues. The germline V gene encodes CDR1 KGHSH and CDR2 LQKENI. CDR3: CASSAGTSDYEQYF. The CDR3 bases are TGTGCCAGCTCGGCCGGGACTAGCGACTACGAGCAGTACTTC. Drawing the rest from reference TRBV18 and TRBJ2-7, the complete variable domain is NAGVMQNPRHLVRRRGQEARLRCSPMKGHSHVYWYRQLPEEGLKFMVYLQKENIIDESGMPKERFSAEFPKEGPSILRIQQVVRGDSAAYFCASSAGTSDYEQYFGPGTRLTVT.

V gene TRBV14 combines with J gene TRBJ1-5; D uncertain. Trimming pared 5 bases from V and 6 bases from J, leaving 14 bases between. The CDR3 spans 14 residues. Looked up from germline, CDR1 is SGHDN and CDR2 is FVKESK. The chain's CDR3 is CASSGKARGQPQHF. The CDR3 DNA follows: TGTGCCAGCAGCGGGAAGGCCAGAGGTCAGCCCCAGCATTTT.

The V call is TRBV19, the J call TRBJ2-5; D gene ambiguous. Trimming stripped 5 bases from V and 5 bases from J, with 15 bases between. In germline, CDR1 is LNHDA, CDR2 SQIVND (reference sequence). This CDR3 comprises 14 residues. CDR3: CASSLGEVGETQYF. CDR3 coding DNA: TGTGCCAGTAGTCTAGGAGAGGTGGGGGAGACCCAGTACTTC.

In its sample, this clone was seen once. The chain uses TRBV6-1 and TRBJ2-3; D is possibly TRBD1 (5 bases). Trimming removed 2 bases at V and 5 bases at J, with 8 bases between. Germline CDR1 reads MNHNS; CDR2 reads SASEGT. This CDR3 spans 13 amino acids. The CDR3 spells CASSEFGQDTQYF. The CDR3 DNA is TGTGCCAGCAGTGAATTCGGACAAGATACGCAGTATTTT.

A single count supports this clone. This CDR3 is CASSLATGANVLTF. The CDR3 coding sequence is TGTGCCAGCAGCTTAGCCACCGGGGCCAACGTCCTGACTTTC. The chain carries TRBV7-6 and TRBJ2-6; D unresolved. The germline V gene has CDR1 SGHVS and CDR2 FNYEAQ. The CDR3 length is 14 residues. Trimming took off 0 bases at V and 4 bases at J, with 4 bases between the two ends.

The rearrangement links TRBV9 to TRBJ2-3; 9 bases agree with TRBD2. J was trimmed by 6 bases and V by 0 bases; bases with no gene match: 8. This CDR3 comprises 16 residues. Germline CDR1 SGDLS, CDR2 YYNGEE. CDR3 DNA: TGTGCCAGCAGCGTAGAAGCGGGAGGCCCCTCGGATACGCAGTATTTT. As protein: CASSVEAGGPSDTQYF.